Sequencing of this TCR beta chain was carried out in a study of blood T cell repertoires in COVID-19. About the research overall: The recovered donors of Cohort 3 showed two negative PCRs, clearance, or symptom resolution. COVID-19 samples collected from the United States, Italy and Spain covered acute and convalescent phases.

In germline, CDR1 is SGHDT, CDR2 YYEEEE. V shed 4 bases and J shed 5 bases, with 22 bases lying between them. The CDR3 loop spans 17 amino acids. Authors' processing steps: Nucleated cell counts were estimated from reference gene primer amplification. Clones were sequenced by immunoSEQ multiplex PCR, and TCRdb holds only the in-frame ones, with some missing. Clonal size and the V and J genes are those of that table, whereas D and trimming came from the DNA. The sample lists about 230,000 clones, less than 90% occurring once. The source material was PBMCs or T cells enriched from blood (not recorded which). V is TRBV5-6 and J is TRBJ2-1, with D unresolved. The receptor's source is a woman aged 45-65 years in a cohort exposed to, infected with or recovered from COVID-19 (not recorded which). CDR3 nucleotides: TGTGCCAGCAGCACCAAACCCACGGGTCCGCAAAACAATGAGCAGTTCTTC. Amino acids: CASSTKPTGPQNNEQFF.